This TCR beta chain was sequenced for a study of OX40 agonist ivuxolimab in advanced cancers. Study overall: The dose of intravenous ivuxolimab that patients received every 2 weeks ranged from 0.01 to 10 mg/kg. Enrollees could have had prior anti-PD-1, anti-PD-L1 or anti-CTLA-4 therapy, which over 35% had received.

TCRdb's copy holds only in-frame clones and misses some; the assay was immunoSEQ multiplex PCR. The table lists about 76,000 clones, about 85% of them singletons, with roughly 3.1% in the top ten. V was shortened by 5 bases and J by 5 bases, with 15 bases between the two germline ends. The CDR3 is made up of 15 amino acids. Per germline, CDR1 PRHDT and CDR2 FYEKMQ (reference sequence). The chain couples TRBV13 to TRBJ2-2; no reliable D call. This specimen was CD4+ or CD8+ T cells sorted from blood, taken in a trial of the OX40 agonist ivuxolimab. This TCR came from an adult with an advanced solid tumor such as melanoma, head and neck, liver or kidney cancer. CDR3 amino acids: CASSPLQTPTGELFF. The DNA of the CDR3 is TGTGCCAGCAGCCCCCTTCAGACACCGACCGGGGAGCTGTTTTTT. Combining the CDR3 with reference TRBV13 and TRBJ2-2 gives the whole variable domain AAGVIQSPRHLIKEKRETATLKCYPIPRHDTVYWYQQGPGQDPQFLISFYEKMQSDKGSIPDRFSAQQFSDYHSELNMSSLELGDSALYFCASSPLQTPTGELFFGEGSRLTVL.